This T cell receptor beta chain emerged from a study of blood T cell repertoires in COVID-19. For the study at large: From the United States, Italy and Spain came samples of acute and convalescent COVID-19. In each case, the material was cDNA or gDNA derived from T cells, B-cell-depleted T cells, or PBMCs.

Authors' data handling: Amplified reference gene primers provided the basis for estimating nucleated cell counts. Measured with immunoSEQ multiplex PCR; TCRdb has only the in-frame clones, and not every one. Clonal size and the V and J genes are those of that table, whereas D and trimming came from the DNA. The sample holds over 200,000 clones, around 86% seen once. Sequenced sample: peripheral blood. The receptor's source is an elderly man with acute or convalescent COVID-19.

The CDR3 sequence: CASSPTGEETQYF. In nucleotides, the CDR3 is TGTGCCAGTAGTCCCACAGGGGAAGAGACCCAGTACTTC. V gene TRBV19 combines with J gene TRBJ2-5, with 7 bases matching TRBD1. Germline V lookup: CDR1 LNHDA, CDR2 SQIVND (reference sequence). The CDR3 is 13 residues long. V was clipped by 5 bases and J by 3 bases; unmatched bases: 3.